One TCR beta chain is described in this entry. This specimen comes from a study of blood T cell repertoires in COVID-19. Study at large: Donors in the United States, Italy and Spain gave samples during acute or convalescent COVID-19. The cDNA or gDNA used as material had been derived from T cells, B-cell-depleted T cells, or PBMCs.

Trimming pared 8 bases from V and 1 base from J, leaving 8 bases between. This CDR3 region has 12 residues. Germline assignment: CDR1 SGHAT and CDR2 FQNNGV. Using immunoSEQ multiplex PCR, the repertoire was profiled, and TCRdb retains in-frame clones only, with some absent. The table records approximately 200,000 clones, around nine tenths of them present only once. Enrolled through a virtual design, the participants were between roughly 18 and 100 years of age and came from 24 US areas. What the recovered Cohort 3 donors had was two negative PCRs, clearance, or symptom resolution. The gene calls are TRBV11-2 and TRBJ1-1; D remains unclear. The sequence came from a man between 25 and 39 years old who had recovered from COVID-19. The sample consisted of PBMCs or T cells enriched from blood (not recorded which). The CDR3 is CASGQQNTEAFF. CDR3 DNA: TGTGCCAGCGGGCAGCAGAACACTGAAGCTTTCTTT.